This TCR beta chain was sequenced in a study of shared clonotypes between healthy human individuals. The data were produced by immunoSEQ multiplex PCR, yet TCRdb's version contains in-frame clones alone and is incomplete. The sample carries around 700,000 clones, 73% recorded once. Germline V lookup: CDR1 SQVTM, CDR2 ANQGSEA. Trimming took 1 base from V and 3 from J, leaving 13 bases between them. The CDR3 consists of 14 residues. The TCR originated in a woman aged 30 to 39 in good health. This sequence joins TRBV29-1 and TRBJ2-7; TRBD1 is a possible D gene (6 bases). The sequenced material came from memory CD4+ T cells sorted from blood. Subset here: CD45RA-negative fraction. Written as DNA, the CDR3 is TGCAGCGTTGAAGTGGCAGGACAGAACTACGAGCAGTACTTC. It translates to CSVEVAGQNYEQYF.